The sequence of this TCR beta chain was determined in a study of a mutant IDH1 vaccine in newly diagnosed glioma. Study at large: In weeks 1, 3, 5, 7, 11, 15, 19 and 23, patients were vaccinated. General study findings and limits: The occurrence of vaccine-induced immune responses was seen in 93.3% of patients.

Here immunoSEQ multiplex PCR was the method, and the copy in TCRdb shows in-frame clones only, minus some. The sample has 60,000 or so clones, approximately 85% seen once. With regard to this clone: Its antigen is currently unknown.

Time point defined: week 23, last vaccination. With topical imiquimod, each dose of the vaccine consisted of 300 ug of mutant IDH1 20-mer peptide. Every donor had a new WHO grade 3 or 4 astrocytoma that was IDH1-mutant, with loss of nuclear ATRX. The sample was PBMCs, taken from a glioma patient whose treatment included an IDH1 peptide vaccine. The TCR comes from a man aged 30 to 45 with glioma.

The CDR3 DNA reads TGTGCCAGCAGTTTATCGCGCCAGGGGGTTAATCAGCCCCAGCATTTT. This codes for CASSLSRQGVNQPQHF. This chain uses TRBV27 with TRBJ1-5; 7 nucleotides align to TRBD1. Germline CDR1 reads MNHEY; CDR2 reads SMNVEV (reference sequence). Unmatched junction bases numbered 6, after V lost 0 bases and J lost 4 bases. This CDR3 has 16 amino acids.